The T cell receptor beta chain under discussion was sequenced for a study of T cell responses to AZD1222 COVID-19 vaccine. Broader study findings: Only 6 or 7 individuals given AZD1222 were seropositive at baseline. Samples come after the peak T cell response, not at day 14. Clonal diversity was possibly underestimated, and white British individuals and females predominated among donors.

Trimming took 7 bases from V and 4 from J, leaving 13 bases between them. CDR1 and CDR2 (germline): SQVTM, ANQGSEA. CDR3 length: 13 amino acids. This table comes from immunoSEQ multiplex PCR, and its TCRdb copy is limited to in-frame clones, with some not included. The sample records about 120,000 clones, about 92% being singletons. Details on this clone: Its antigen is as yet unknown.

The chain carries TRBV29-1 and TRBJ1-4; D is perhaps TRBD1 (5 bases). The source was peripheral blood, collected on day 0 of AZD1222 vaccination. The TCR comes from an adult in good health. The CDR3 DNA is TGCAGCGGGATCGACAGCGTTAATGAAAAACTGTTTTTT. Translated, it gives CSGIDSVNEKLFF.